Listed here are 3 T cell receptor beta chains from one sample, sequenced in a study of early T cells in non-severe SARS-CoV-2 infection. TCRdb re-analysed the 5' RACE reads in MiXCR, keeping a single row per CDR3 protein. The profile shows 75,000 to 100,000 distinct CDR3 sequences, over 15% of them singletons. Material: whole blood. The receptors originated from an adult who was a healthcare worker with PCR-confirmed SARS-CoV-2 infection or an uninfected control (not recorded which).

Concerning this clonotype: Germline is not matched at one junction end, which may reflect a read error. The V and J genes are TRBV7-9 and TRBJ2-2; D might be TRBD1 (5 bases). The CDR3 runs to 11 residues. The germline V gene has CDR1 SEHNR and CDR2 FQNEAQ (reference sequence). CDR3 sequence: CVSQGTGELFF. In DNA form, the CDR3 reads TGTGTCAGCCAGGGCACCGGGGAGCTGTTTTTT.

This clonotype showed up many times. The chain is built from TRBV10-3 and TRBJ2-5; 7 nucleotides match TRBD1. V was clipped by 2 bases and J by 5 bases; unmatched bases: 8. The CDR3 totals 15 residues. Per the germline V gene, CDR1 is ENHRY and CDR2 is SYGVKD. The CDR3 DNA follows: TGTGCCATCAGTGAGGCTCGAGGGGGCGGGGAGACCCAGTACTTC. Its protein is CAISEARGGGETQYF.

In this sample, this clonotype turned up a few times. The chain employs TRBV6-5 and TRBJ2-5, with D possibly matching TRBD2 (5 bases). The CDR3 is 14 amino acids. Germline loops: CDR1 MNHEY, CDR2 SVGAGI. With 6 bases removed from V and 2 bases from J, the gap between germline ends came to 13 bases. This CDR3 is CASSGMGKQETQYF. In DNA form, the CDR3 reads TGTGCCAGCAGCGGGATGGGCAAACAAGAGACCCAGTACTTC.